Given below is one T cell receptor beta chain in context. As yet, its antigen is unknown. Here immunoSEQ multiplex PCR was the method, and the copy in TCRdb shows in-frame clones only, minus some. The table records under 2,500,000 clones, under 97% of them present only once. These data originate in a study of shared clonotypes between healthy human individuals. General study points: Rarefaction gave evidence that sorted-subset sequencing remained incomplete despite large depth.

Trimming pared 4 bases from V and 1 base from J, leaving 16 bases between. The CDR3 spans 16 residues. Germline V gene sequence: CDR1 SGHDN, CDR2 FVKESK. The sample was naive CD4+ T cells sorted from blood. Subset defined: CD45RA+ positively selected. The V gene is TRBV14, the J gene TRBJ1-1; D unclear. The receptor was isolated from a young man in good health. CDR3 sequence reads: CASSPRRPTANTEAFF. For the CDR3, the DNA is TGTGCCAGCAGCCCCCGTAGACCGACCGCGAACACTGAAGCTTTCTTT.